The present TCR beta chain was sequenced within a study of blood T cell repertoires in COVID-19. Study context: Collection of acute and convalescent COVID-19 samples took place in the United States, Italy and Spain.

The authors' processing: Estimated nucleated cell counts came from reference gene primer amplification. Libraries were prepared by immunoSEQ multiplex PCR; TCRdb keeps only in-frame clonotypes and omits some of them. That table is the source of V, J and clone size, and D and trimming were worked out from the DNA. This table has 100,000 to 120,000 clones, just over 85% appearing once. From germline, CDR1 is SGHRS and CDR2 YFSETQ. The CDR3 sequence is 15 residues long. V was trimmed by 4 bases and J by 6 bases, leaving 14 bases between them. The chain has TRBV5-1 and TRBJ2-6; tentative D call: TRBD1 (5 bases). The material sequenced was peripheral blood. The TCR was taken from a human donor in a cohort sampled during active COVID-19. CDR3 DNA: TGCGCCAGCAGCACTGACAGTGGTCAGGCCAACGTCCTGACTTTC. Translated, it gives CASSTDSGQANVLTF.